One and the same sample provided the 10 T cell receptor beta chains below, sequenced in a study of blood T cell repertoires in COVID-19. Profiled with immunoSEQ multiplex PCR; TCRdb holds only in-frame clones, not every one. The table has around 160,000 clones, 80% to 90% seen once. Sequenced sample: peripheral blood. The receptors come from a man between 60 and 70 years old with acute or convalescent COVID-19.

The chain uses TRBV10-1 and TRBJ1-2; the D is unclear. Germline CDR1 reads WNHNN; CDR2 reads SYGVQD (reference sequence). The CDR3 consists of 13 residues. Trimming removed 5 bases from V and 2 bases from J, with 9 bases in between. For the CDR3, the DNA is TGCGCCAGCAGTCCGGGATTCAACTATGGCTACACCTTC. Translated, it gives CASSPGFNYGYTF.

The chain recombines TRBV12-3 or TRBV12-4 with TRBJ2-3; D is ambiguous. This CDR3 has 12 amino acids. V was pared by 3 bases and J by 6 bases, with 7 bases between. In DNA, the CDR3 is TGTGCCAGCAGTTTCGTTGTGGATACGCAGTATTTT. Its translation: CASSFVVDTQYF.

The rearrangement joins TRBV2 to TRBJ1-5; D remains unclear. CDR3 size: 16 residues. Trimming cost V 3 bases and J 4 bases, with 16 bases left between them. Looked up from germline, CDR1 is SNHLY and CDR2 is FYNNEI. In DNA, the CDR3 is TGTGCCAGCAGTGATAAAGCTATAAGTCTTAATCAGCCCCAGCATTTT. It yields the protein CASSDKAISLNQPQHF.

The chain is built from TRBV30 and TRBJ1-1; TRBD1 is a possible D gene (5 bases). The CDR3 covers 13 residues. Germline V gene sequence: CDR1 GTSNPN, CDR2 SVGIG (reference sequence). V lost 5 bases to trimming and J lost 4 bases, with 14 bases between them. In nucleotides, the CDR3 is TGTGCCTGGCGCCAGGGTTATAGCACTGAAGCTTTCTTT. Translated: CAWRQGYSTEAFF.

The CDR3 DNA reads as TGCGCCAGCACCATGACACCTGAAGCTAACTATGGCTACACCTTC. Protein sequence: CASTMTPEANYGYTF. This chain connects TRBV10-2 to TRBJ1-2; the D is unclear. Trimming removed 7 bases at V and 0 bases at J, with 15 bases between. This CDR3 spans 15 amino acids. The V gene's germline CDR1 is WSHSY and CDR2 SAAADI.

In nucleotides, the CDR3 is TGTGCCAGCAGCTTCTACGTCGGGACAGATACGCAGTATTTT. Translated, it gives CASSFYVGTDTQYF. The chain uses TRBV11-2 and TRBJ2-3; D gene ambiguous. The length of the CDR3 is 14 residues. V was shortened by 3 bases and J by 3 bases, with 10 bases between the two germline ends. From germline, CDR1 is SGHAT and CDR2 FQNNGV. Together with reference TRBV11-2 and TRBJ2-3, the CDR3 gives the full variable domain: EAGVAQSPRYKIIEKRQSVAFWCNPISGHATLYWYQQILGQGPKLLIQFQNNGVVDDSQLPKDRFSAERLKGVDSTLKIQPAKLEDSAVYLCASSFYVGTDTQYFGPGTRLTVL.

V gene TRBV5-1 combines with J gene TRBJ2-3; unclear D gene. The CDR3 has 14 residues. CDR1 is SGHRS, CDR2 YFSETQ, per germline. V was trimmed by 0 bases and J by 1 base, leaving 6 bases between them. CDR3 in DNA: TGCGCCAGCAGCTTGGATACAGGCACAGATACGCAGTATTTT. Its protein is CASSLDTGTDTQYF.

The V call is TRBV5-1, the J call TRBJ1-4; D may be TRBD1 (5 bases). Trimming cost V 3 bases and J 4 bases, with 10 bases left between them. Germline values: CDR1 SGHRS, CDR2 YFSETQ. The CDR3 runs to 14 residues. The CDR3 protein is CASSSTAINEKLFF. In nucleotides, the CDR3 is TGCGCCAGCAGCTCGACAGCAATTAATGAAAAACTGTTTTTT. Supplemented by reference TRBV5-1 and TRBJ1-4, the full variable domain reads KAGVTQTPRYLIKTRGQQVTLSCSPISGHRSVSWYQQTPGQGLQFLFEYFSETQRNKGNFPGRFSGRQFSNSRSEMNVSTLELGDSALYLCASSSTAINEKLFFGSGTQLSVL.

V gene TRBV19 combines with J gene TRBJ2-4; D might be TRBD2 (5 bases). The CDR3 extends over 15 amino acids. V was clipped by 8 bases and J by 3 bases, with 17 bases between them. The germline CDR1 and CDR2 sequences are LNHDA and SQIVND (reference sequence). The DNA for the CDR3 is TGTGCCAGTGATGCCCCCCGGGATGGCAAAAACATTCAGTACTTC. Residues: CASDAPRDGKNIQYF.

This CDR3 reads CAWREIETQYF. DNA of the CDR3: TGTGCCTGGCGGGAGATAGAGACCCAGTACTTC. The chain employs TRBV30 and TRBJ2-5; possibly TRBD2 for D (6 bases). Trimming took 5 bases from V and 4 from J, leaving 8 bases between them. Germline V lookup: CDR1 GTSNPN, CDR2 SVGIG (reference sequence). The CDR3 covers 11 residues.